These 6 T cell receptor beta chains originate from one sample sequenced in a study of T cell responses to AZD1222 COVID-19 vaccine (dated by TCRdb to the early 2020s). Libraries came from the immunoSEQ multiplex PCR assay. TCRdb carries this immuneACCESS record with in-frame sequences only. Its versions omit some clonotypes, under half of them owing to an unresolved V gene in the studies checked, with the rest unexplained. The sample table records approximately 180,000 clones; around 89% of these occur just once. 5% to 7.5% of the sample is taken by the ten largest. The sample's time point, from its label and the paper: baseline before first vaccination. Sequenced here: peripheral blood, sampled on day 0 of AZD1222 vaccination. The receptors were gathered from an adult in good health.

The V and J genes are TRBV10-3 and TRBJ2-3; TRBD2 matches at 16 bases. V lost 6 bases and J lost 3; bases outside the gene matches: 6. The CDR3 consists of 17 residues. Looked up from germline, CDR1 is ENHRY and CDR2 is SYGVKD. CDR3 bases: TGTGCCATCAGGACCGGGACTAGCGGGGGGGGAACAGATACGCAGTATTTT. Translation: CAIRTGTSGGGTDTQYF.

V usage is TRBV24-1 and J usage is TRBJ2-5, with 8 bases lining up with TRBD1. After removal of 7 bases from V and 1 base from J, the junction contained 4 bases not matched to a gene. This CDR3 contains 14 residues. Per germline, CDR1 KGHDR and CDR2 SFDVKD. CDR3 loop: CATSTDRVQETQYF. CDR3 nucleotide sequence: TGTGCCACCAGCACGGACAGGGTCCAAGAGACCCAGTACTTC.

The chain couples TRBV7-9 to TRBJ1-2, with a tentative D call TRBD1 (5 bases). Germline V gives CDR1 SEHNR, CDR2 FQNEAQ (reference sequence). V was cut by 5 bases and J by 5 bases, with 15 bases left in between. This CDR3 comprises 14 residues. CDR3 sequence: CASSPEGVEYGYTF. The CDR3 nucleotides read TGTGCCAGCAGCCCCGAAGGGGTGGAGTATGGCTACACCTTC.

V gene TRBV5-4 combines with J gene TRBJ1-4, with a possible D match to TRBD1 (6 bases). Germline V lookup: CDR1 SGHNT, CDR2 YYREEE (reference sequence). CDR3 length: 16 residues. Trimming left V 7 bases short and J 0 bases short, with 16 bases between. The CDR3 spells CASGTDREATNEKLFF. In nucleotides, the CDR3 is TGTGCCAGCGGGACGGACAGAGAAGCAACTAATGAAAAACTGTTTTTT.

The chain links TRBV2 to TRBJ1-2; D call uncertain. This CDR3 has 15 amino acids. V was trimmed by 3 bases and J by 7 bases, leaving 18 bases between them. CDR1 is SNHLY, CDR2 FYNNEI, per germline. CDR3 protein: CASSDFPGSGVGYTF. The CDR3 DNA follows: TGTGCCAGCAGTGATTTCCCCGGGTCGGGAGTTGGCTACACCTTC.

The chain combines TRBV3-1 (or the pseudogene TRBV3-2) with TRBJ1-3; D is uncertain. The length of the CDR3 is 15 residues. Trimming left V 2 bases short and J 0 bases short, with 8 bases between. Germline V gene data show CDR1 as LGHDT and CDR2 as YNNKEL (reference sequence). CDR3 in DNA: TGTGCCAGCAGCCAACAGGTTATCTCTGGAAACACCATATATTTT. It yields the protein CASSQQVISGNTIYF.